This T cell receptor beta chain came from a study of T cells after somatic rescue of genetic block. This CDR3 region has 18 residues. The J segment lost 7 bases and the V segment lost 6 bases, leaving 19 bases of the junction unmatched. The germline V gene encodes CDR1 SGHRS and CDR2 YFSETQ. Sequencing used immunoSEQ multiplex PCR; TCRdb keeps in-frame clones, though not all of them. The sample lists around 67,000 clones, roughly 93% occurring once. The sequenced sample consisted of peripheral blood mononuclear cells (PBMCs). V usage is TRBV5-1 and J usage is TRBJ2-2; 9 bases map to TRBD1. This clonotype was sampled from a man aged 30 to 39. CDR3 DNA sequence: TGCGCCAGCACCCCGCCCAACAGGGGGCCCTCCCGGGTCGGGGAGCTGTTTTTT. Its translation is CASTPPNRGPSRVGELFF.